This T cell receptor (beta chain) was captured by sequencing in a study of blood T cell repertoires in COVID-19. About the research overall: There were acute and convalescent COVID-19 samples, and they came from the United States, Italy and Spain.

The protocol was immunoSEQ multiplex PCR, while the TCRdb copy is restricted to in-frame clones and leaves out a portion. The sample includes roughly 200,000 clones, approximately 78% seen only once; the top ten take approximately 8%. Germline CDR1 is WSHSY and CDR2 is SAAADI. V gave up 3 bases and J gave up 1 base, with 6 bases separating them. This CDR3 has 14 amino acids. This clonotype was sampled from an elderly woman with COVID-19, enrolled during active disease. This chain joins TRBV10-2 and TRBJ2-2; D is ambiguous. The source material was peripheral blood. The CDR3 region has the DNA TGCGCCAGCAGTGAATCATTGAACACCGGGGAGCTGTTTTTT. It codes for CASSESLNTGELFF.